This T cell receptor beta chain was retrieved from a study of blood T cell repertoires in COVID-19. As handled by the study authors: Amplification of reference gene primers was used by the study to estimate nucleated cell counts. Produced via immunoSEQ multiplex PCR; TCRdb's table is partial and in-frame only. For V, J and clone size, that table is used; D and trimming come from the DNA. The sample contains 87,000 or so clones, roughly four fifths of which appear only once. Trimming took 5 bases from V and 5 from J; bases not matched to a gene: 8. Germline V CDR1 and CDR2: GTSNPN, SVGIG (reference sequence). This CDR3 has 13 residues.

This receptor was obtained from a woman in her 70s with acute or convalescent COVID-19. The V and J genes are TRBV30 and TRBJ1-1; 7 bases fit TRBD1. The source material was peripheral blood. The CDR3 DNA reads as TGTGCCTGGGACAGGGACAAGGGAACTGAAGCTTTCTTT. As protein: CAWDRDKGTEAFF.